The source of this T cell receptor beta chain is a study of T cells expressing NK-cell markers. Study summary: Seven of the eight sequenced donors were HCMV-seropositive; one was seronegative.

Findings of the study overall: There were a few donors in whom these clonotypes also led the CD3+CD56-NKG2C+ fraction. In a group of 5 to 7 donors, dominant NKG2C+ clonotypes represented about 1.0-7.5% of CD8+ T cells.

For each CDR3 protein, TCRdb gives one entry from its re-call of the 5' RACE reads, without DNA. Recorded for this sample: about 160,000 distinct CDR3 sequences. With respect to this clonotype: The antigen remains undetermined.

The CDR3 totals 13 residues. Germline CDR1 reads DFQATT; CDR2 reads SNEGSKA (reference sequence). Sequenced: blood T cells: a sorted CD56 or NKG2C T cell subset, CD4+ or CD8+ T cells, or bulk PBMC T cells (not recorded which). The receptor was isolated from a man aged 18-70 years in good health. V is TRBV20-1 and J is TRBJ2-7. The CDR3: CSARDPEDYEQYF.